The 19 T cell receptor beta chains below all came from one sample that was sequenced in a study of CD4+ T cells in melanoma. Assay: immunoSEQ multiplex PCR; the TCRdb copy retains only in-frame clones and omits some. Seen here are 50,000 to 60,000 clones, approximately 70% observed once, and the top ten hold roughly 4.5%. The specimen was tumor tissue. The receptors originated from a human donor with melanoma.

The V call is TRBV30, the J call TRBJ1-1, with TRBD1 matching 8 bases. With V trimmed by 1 base and J by 5 bases, 6 bases remained unmatched. Germline V lookup: CDR1 GTSNPN, CDR2 SVGIG (reference sequence). The CDR3 has 14 residues. DNA for the CDR3: TGTGCCTGGAGTGGAATGGACAGGGCTACTGAAGCTTTCTTT. Translating it yields CAWSGMDRATEAFF.

This chain links TRBV4-2 with TRBJ2-7; D might be TRBD1 (6 bases). V lost 4 bases and J lost 3, with 10 bases in between. Per germline, CDR1 LGHNA and CDR2 YNFKEQ. The CDR3 length is 13 residues. CDR3 region: CASSRDRSYEQYF. CDR3 nucleotide sequence: TGTGCCAGCAGCCGAGACAGGAGCTACGAGCAGTACTTC.

The V gene is TRBV6-6, the J gene TRBJ2-5; D not certain. The CDR3 is made up of 13 amino acids. From germline, CDR1 is MNHNY and CDR2 SVGAGI (reference sequence). V lost 5 bases and J 3 bases, leaving 10 bases between the germline ends. DNA for the CDR3: TGTGCCAGCAGTCCCGGGCTTGAAGAGACCCAGTACTTC. It yields the protein CASSPGLEETQYF.

This clone was counted once. This chain links TRBV4-3 with TRBJ1-1; 9 bases fit TRBD1. The trim removed 1 base at V and 1 base at J, leaving 7 bases unmatched. This CDR3 comprises 17 residues. Germline lookup yields CDR1 LGHNA and CDR2 YSLEER. The CDR3 region is CASSQVFGTGTNTEAFF. The CDR3 bases are TGCGCCAGCAGCCAAGTTTTCGGGACAGGGACGAACACTGAAGCTTTCTTT.

This chain joins TRBV28 and TRBJ2-5; TRBD1 is a possible D gene (5 bases). Germline CDR1 and CDR2: MDHEN and SYDVKM. V was clipped by 6 bases and J by 4 bases, with 18 bases between them. The CDR3 is 15 residues long. In DNA, the CDR3 is TGTGCCAGCAGGTCCCAGGGTCTAAGTGGAGAGACCCAGTACTTC. Amino acids: CASRSQGLSGETQYF.

CDR3 protein: CASSELDVLPYEQYF. The DNA of the CDR3 is TGTGCCAGCAGTGAATTAGACGTCCTTCCCTACGAGCAGTACTTC. V gene TRBV6-1 combines with J gene TRBJ2-7; D not resolved. Germline V lookup: CDR1 MNHNS, CDR2 SASEGT. The CDR3 runs 15 residues. Trimming removed 2 bases at V and 2 bases at J, with 13 bases between.

The gene calls are TRBV9 and TRBJ1-2; D is possibly TRBD1 (5 bases). This CDR3 region has 16 residues. V gave up 3 bases and J gave up 1 base, with 16 bases separating them. The germline V gene encodes CDR1 SGDLS and CDR2 YYNGEE. The CDR3 nucleotides are TGTGCCAGCAGCGGCCGGGACGAAAGTTTTAACTATGGCTACACCTTC. Protein sequence: CASSGRDESFNYGYTF. The whole variable domain, filled in from reference TRBV9 and TRBJ1-2, reads DSGVTQTPKHLITATGQRVTLRCSPRSGDLSVYWYQQSLDQGLQFLIQYYNGEERAKGNILERFSAQQFPDLHSELNLSSLELGDSALYFCASSGRDESFNYGYTFGSGTRLTVV.

The rearrangement uses TRBV11-3 and TRBJ2-7; 9 bases are a match to TRBD2. V trimming: 3 bases; J trimming: 2 bases; junction bases outside the gene matches: 2. Looked up from germline, CDR1 is SGHNT and CDR2 is YENEEA. The CDR3 extends over 14 amino acids. CDR3 in DNA: TGTGCCAGCAGCTTGGCGGGGGGGGCCTACGAGCAGTACTTC. This sequence encodes CASSLAGGAYEQYF.

The chain links TRBV5-1 to TRBJ2-7; 7 bases are shared with TRBD2. The CDR3 has 16 residues. Germline loops: CDR1 SGHRS, CDR2 YFSETQ. Trimming removed 0 bases from V and 0 bases from J; junction bases left unmatched: 6. CDR3 DNA: TGCGCCAGCAGCTTGGGCGCGGGGGAACTCTCCTACGAGCAGTACTTC. This gives the protein CASSLGAGELSYEQYF.

This clone showed up just once. The chain uses TRBV13 and TRBJ1-1; no clear D. The CDR3 sequence is 13 residues long. Trimming shortened V by 3 bases and J by 5 bases, and 10 bases separated the two germline ends. Germline loops: CDR1 PRHDT, CDR2 FYEKMQ (reference sequence). The CDR3 DNA sequence: TGTGCCAGCAGCTTCGGCCAGCGGACTGAAGCTTTCTTT. It encodes CASSFGQRTEAFF.

The CDR3 protein is CASSYSGRETQYF. Here the CDR3 DNA reads TGTGCCAGCAGTTACTCAGGAAGAGAGACCCAGTACTTC. This chain links TRBV6-5 with TRBJ2-5; D gene unclear. The CDR3 length is 13 residues. Germline values: CDR1 MNHEY, CDR2 SVGAGI. V was clipped by 0 bases and J by 4 bases, with 6 bases between them.

The V gene is TRBV5-1, the J gene TRBJ2-7; D unresolved. The CDR3 runs to 14 residues. Trimming removed 4 bases at V and 6 bases at J, with 17 bases between. Germline V CDR1 and CDR2: SGHRS, YFSETQ. The CDR3 loop is CASSPQRSSGEQYF. Written as DNA, the CDR3 is TGCGCCAGCAGCCCACAGAGGTCAAGTGGCGAGCAGTACTTC.

The chain recombines TRBV7-9 with TRBJ2-7; no reliable D call. The V end lost 4 bases, the J end lost 7 bases, and 11 bases lay between the germline ends. The CDR3 loop spans 12 amino acids. Germline V lookup: CDR1 SEHNR, CDR2 FQNEAQ (reference sequence). The CDR3 reads CASSSSYVEQYF. The CDR3 nucleotides are TGTGCCAGCAGCTCCAGTTACGTGGAGCAGTACTTC.

The chain has TRBV27 and TRBJ2-1; 12 bases align to TRBD2. The CDR3 contains 15 residues. Trimming removed 5 bases from V and 6 bases from J; junction bases left unmatched: 5. CDR1 is MNHEY, CDR2 SMNVEV, per germline (reference sequence). CDR3 DNA sequence: TGTGCCAGCAGTCCGGAACTAGCGGGGGGCAATGAGCAGTTCTTC. Translation gives CASSPELAGGNEQFF.

The V gene is TRBV5-5, the J gene TRBJ1-1; TRBD1 is a possible D gene (5 bases). Germline V gives CDR1 SGHKS, CDR2 YYEKEE (reference sequence). V was pared by 2 bases and J by 3 bases, with 14 bases between. The CDR3 contains 15 residues. The chain's CDR3 is CASSFSVSGHTEAFF. In nucleotides, the CDR3 is TGTGCCAGCAGCTTCTCAGTATCAGGGCACACTGAAGCTTTCTTT.

V is TRBV11-2 and J is TRBJ2-5; D gene unclear. Germline V lookup: CDR1 SGHAT, CDR2 FQNNGV. This CDR3 is 13 amino acids long. The ends were cut back, 6 bases at V and 5 bases at J, with 13 bases in the middle. CDR3 sequence reads: CASRLSSLETQYF. The CDR3, as DNA: TGTGCCAGCAGACTTAGTTCATTGGAGACCCAGTACTTC.

The table lists this clone with a few counts. The chain links TRBV11-2 to TRBJ1-4; 8 bases are a match to TRBD1. The CDR3 sequence is 16 residues long. Germline V gene lookup returns CDR1 SGHAT and CDR2 FQNNGV. V dropped 5 bases and J dropped 4; count of bases not matched to a gene: 9. Here the CDR3 DNA reads TGTGCCAGCAGCCCTGGACAGGGTTGGGTTAATGAAAAACTGTTTTTT. Protein sequence: CASSPGQGWVNEKLFF.

The V gene is TRBV5-1, the J gene TRBJ2-5; a possible D gene is TRBD2 (5 bases). The J call is doubtful: the DNA matches TRBJ2-7 better. CDR1 is SGHRS, CDR2 YFSETQ, per germline. The CDR3 spans 13 residues. This CDR3 reads CASSYAGTYEQYF. DNA for the CDR3: TGCGCCAGCAGTTACGCCGGGACCTACGAGCAGTACTTC.

CDR3 bases: TGTGCCAGCAGCTCAGGGGGGGCTAACTATGGCTACACCTTC. As protein: CASSSGGANYGYTF. This rearrangement joins TRBV5-5 to TRBJ1-2; 7 bases are a match to TRBD1. In germline, CDR1 is SGHKS, CDR2 YYEKEE (reference sequence). The V and J ends lost 3 bases and 0 bases, in that order; junction bases with no gene match: 2. The CDR3 is made up of 14 amino acids.